This is a list of T cell receptor beta chains from one sample in a study of regulatory T cells in long-lasting Graves disease. TCRdb called the multiplex PCR reads again in MiXCR, with one record for every CDR3 protein. This table holds 360,000 or so distinct CDR3 sequences, roughly 23% found once. The input for sequencing was peripheral blood mononuclear cells (PBMCs), taken when the disease was refractory, from a patient treated with antithyroid drugs. Receptors originate from a woman between 35 and 50 years old with Graves disease. CDR3s include the opening cysteine and the closing phenylalanine or tryptophan. D genes are given only for firm matches. Rows may omit the clone size; those that give it use once, few, many or a size class.

NA TRBJ2-1 TRBV11-2 TRBD2 CASSLGLDSYNEQFF TGTGCCAGCAGCTTGGGACTAGACTCCTACAATGAGCAGTTCTTC
many TRBJ2-4 TRBV20-1 TRBD2 CSASPSAGGLNNIQYF TGCAGTGCTAGTCCAAGTGCGGGAGGTTTAAACAACATTCAGTACTTC
many TRBJ1-1 TRBV7-9 TRBD1 CASSWGQTNTEAFF TGTGCCAGCAGTTGGGGACAGACGAACACTGAAGCTTTCTTT
few TRBJ2-2 TRBV2 NA CASSPDGPWNTGELFF TGTGCCAGCAGCCCAGACGGGCCCTGGAACACCGGGGAGCTGTTTTTT
NA TRBJ2-2 TRBV19 NA CATKRGRGDSGELFF TGTGCCACTAAAAGGGGCAGGGGGGACTCCGGGGAGCTGTTTTTT
NA TRBJ2-1 TRBV6-1 TRBD2 CASSRLAGRGNEQFF TGTGCCAGCAGCCGCCTAGCGGGACGGGGCAATGAGCAGTTCTTC
many TRBJ1-1 TRBV29-1 TRBD1 CSVLTGRTEAFF TGCAGCGTTTTGACAGGGAGGACTGAAGCTTTCTTT
NA TRBJ2-1 TRBV2 TRBD2 CASSAGTSGDQFF TGTGCCAGCAGTGCTGGGACTAGCGGGGACCAGTTCTTC
many TRBJ1-4 TRBV7-2 NA CASSLAGLPKLFF TGTGCCAGCAGCTTAGCCGGTCTGCCAAAACTGTTTTTT
few TRBJ2-2 TRBV7-8 NA CASSLVVSALGELFF TGTGCCAGCAGCTTAGTGGTTAGCGCTCTCGGGGAGCTGTTTTTT
many TRBJ2-4 TRBV28 TRBD2 CASSLSISGDIQYF TGTGCCAGCAGTTTAAGCATTAGCGGGGACATTCAGTACTTC
NA TRBJ2-5 TRBV25-1 NA CASSGTPSGGHVETQYF TGTGCCAGCAGTGGAACCCCTTCGGGTGGGCATGTAGAGACCCAGTACTTC
NA TRBJ2-5 TRBV2 NA CASSQILAPGTQYF TGTGCCAGCAGCCAAATTCTAGCCCCAGGGACCCAGTACTTC
NA TRBJ2-1 TRBV2 TRBD1 CASRTGYNEQFF TGTGCCTCTCGGACAGGCTACAATGAGCAGTTCTTC
NA TRBJ1-5 TRBV6-1 NA CASSLTVARNQPQHF TGTGCCAGCAGTCTCACCGTTGCCCGTAATCAGCCCCAGCATTTT
NA TRBJ1-4 TRBV5-4 NA CASSFPGNEKLFF TGTGCCAGCAGCTTCCCGGGTAATGAAAAACTGTTTTTT
few TRBJ2-6 TRBV15 TRBD2 CATSRELAGGRPGANVLTF TGTGCCACCAGCAGAGAACTTGCCGGCGGGAGACCTGGGGCCAACGTCCTGACTTTC
many TRBJ2-7 TRBV28 NA CASIDGPGATPYEQYF TGTGCCAGCATAGACGGGCCGGGGGCGACCCCCTACGAGCAGTACTTC